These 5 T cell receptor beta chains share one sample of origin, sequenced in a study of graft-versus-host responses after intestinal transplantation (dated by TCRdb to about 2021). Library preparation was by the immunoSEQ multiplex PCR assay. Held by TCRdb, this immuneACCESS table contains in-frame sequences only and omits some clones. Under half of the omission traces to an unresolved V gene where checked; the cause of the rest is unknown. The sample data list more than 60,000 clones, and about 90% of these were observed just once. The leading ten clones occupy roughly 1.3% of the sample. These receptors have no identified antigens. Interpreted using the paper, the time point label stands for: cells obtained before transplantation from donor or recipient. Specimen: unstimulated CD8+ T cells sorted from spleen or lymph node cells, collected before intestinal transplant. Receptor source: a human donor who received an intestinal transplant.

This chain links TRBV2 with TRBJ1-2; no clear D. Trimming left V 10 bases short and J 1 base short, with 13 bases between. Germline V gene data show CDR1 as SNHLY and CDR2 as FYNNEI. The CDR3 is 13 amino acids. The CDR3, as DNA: TGTGCCACCTATACCGGGGTTAACTATGGCTACACCTTC. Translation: CATYTGVNYGYTF.

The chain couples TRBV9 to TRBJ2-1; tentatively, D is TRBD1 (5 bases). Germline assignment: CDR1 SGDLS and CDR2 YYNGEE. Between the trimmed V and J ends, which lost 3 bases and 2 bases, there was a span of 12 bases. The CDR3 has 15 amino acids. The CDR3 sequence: CASSGHRSAYNEQFF. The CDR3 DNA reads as TGTGCCAGCAGCGGACACAGGTCGGCCTACAATGAGCAGTTCTTC.

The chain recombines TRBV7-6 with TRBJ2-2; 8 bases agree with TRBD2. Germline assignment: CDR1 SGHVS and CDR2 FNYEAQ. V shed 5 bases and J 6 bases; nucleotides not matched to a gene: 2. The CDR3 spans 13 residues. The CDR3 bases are TGTGCCAGCAGCCCGGGGGGGGCCGGGGAGCTGTTTTTT. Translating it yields CASSPGGAGELFF.

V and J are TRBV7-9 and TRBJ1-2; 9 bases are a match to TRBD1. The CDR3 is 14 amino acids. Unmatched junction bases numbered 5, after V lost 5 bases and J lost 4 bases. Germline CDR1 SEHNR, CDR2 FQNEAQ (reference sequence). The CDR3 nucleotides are TGTGCCAGCAGCGCGACAGGGGGAAGCTATGGCTACACCTTC. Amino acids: CASSATGGSYGYTF.

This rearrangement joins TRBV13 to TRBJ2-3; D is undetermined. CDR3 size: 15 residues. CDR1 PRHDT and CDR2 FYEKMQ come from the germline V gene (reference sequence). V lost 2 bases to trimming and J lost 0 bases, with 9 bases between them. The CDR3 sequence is CASSLWATSTDTQYF. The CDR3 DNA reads TGTGCCAGCAGCTTATGGGCTACGAGCACAGATACGCAGTATTTT.